This T cell receptor beta chain appears in the sequencing data of a study of T-cell reconstitution after alpha-beta-depleted transplantation in children (dated by TCRdb to between 2015 and 2016). For the study in its entirety: T-cell immune reconstitution after TCRalphabeta/CD19-depleted allogeneic hematopoietic cell transplantation in children was quantitatively tracked in the study by means of TCR repertoire profiling.

The intended sense of this specimen's treatment or condition label: allogeneic hematopoietic cell transplantation with graft depleted of TCRalphabeta T cells and CD19 B cells. TCRalphabeta/CD19-depleted allogeneic hematopoietic cell grafts were given to the transplant recipients, all of whom were children. The library was generated by PCR. For sequencing, an Illumina HiSeq 2500 was employed. To normalize quantification of the TCRbeta repertoire, the TCR libraries were built with molecular barcoding that relied on unique molecular identifiers. TCRdb handled the public reads itself, with Q25 trimming in fastp and clone calling in MiXCR, and kept productive beta chains. Identical CDR3 protein sequences are pooled into one entry, listed with their most common genes and DNA. Present in this sample are about 300,000 distinct CDR3 sequences, around a tenth of which were seen just once. The ten largest clones add up to 7% to 9.5% of the sample.

CDR1 and CDR2 are read off the germline V gene as SGDLS and YYNGEE. From the cysteine through the phenylalanine, the CDR3 covers 15 amino acids. Just the 45-base CDR3 DNA is kept, in frame starting at base 1. V lost 0 bases and J lost 8 bases; the stretch between them is 14 bases long. Study-level results and caveats: The apparently early alphabetaT-cell count recovery about two months after transplant was reportedly dependent on only several hundred rapidly expanded clones derived from non-depleted graft cells. The frequencies of hyperexpanded clones fell over the following months, and after one year, T-cell counts and TCRbeta diversity were mostly attributed to newly produced T cells. In some patients, the high TCRbeta diversity seen at day 60 was put down to recipient T cells and intrathymic progenitors that had survived conditioning.

This clonotype was recorded at least ten times. The target of this receptor is not known. Nothing much larger sits one base from this clone, and base qualities are not available. Sequences were derived from PBMCs, sampled before TCRalphabeta/CD19-depleted stem cell transplant. The sequence links TRBV9 to TRBJ1-4; a tentative D call is TRBD1 (5 bases match). This receptor was identified in a boy younger than two with acute myeloid leukemia, due to receive a stem cell transplant. The CDR3 reads CASSVAGSGVEKLFF. The sequenced DNA is TGTGCCAGCAGCGTAGCAGGGTCGGGAGTCGAAAAACTGTTTTTT.